What follows are 23 T cell receptor beta chains derived from one specimen sequenced in a study of chemoradiotherapy in HPV16-positive cancers. Sequencing used immunoSEQ multiplex PCR; TCRdb keeps in-frame clones, though not all of them. The sample contains about 22,000 clones, approximately 73% of which appear only once. This material was obtained from a patient who underwent chemoradiotherapy. Receptors were obtained from a human donor with HPV-associated anogenital cancer.

The chain has TRBV9 and TRBJ2-5, with D tentatively TRBD1 (6 bases). Germline assignment: CDR1 SGDLS and CDR2 YYNGEE. The CDR3 runs to 13 residues. Between the trimmed V and J ends, which lost 5 bases and 5 bases, there was a span of 13 bases. The DNA for the CDR3 is TGTGCCAGCAGTACAGGGTCGTGGGAGACCCAGTACTTC. This gives the protein CASSTGSWETQYF.

The V call is TRBV11-3, the J call TRBJ2-1; D unresolved. Trimming shortened V by 5 bases and J by 6 bases, and 8 bases separated the two germline ends. This CDR3 has 12 amino acids. The V gene's germline CDR1 is SGHNT and CDR2 YENEEA. In DNA form, the CDR3 reads TGTGCCAGCAGCCCAGGCAGCAATGAGCAGTTCTTC. This encodes CASSPGSNEQFF.

The V call is TRBV7-8, the J call TRBJ1-1, with TRBD1 matching 9 bases. With V trimmed by 5 bases and J by 4 bases, 8 bases remained unmatched. Looked up from germline, CDR1 is SGHVS and CDR2 is FQNEAQ. The CDR3 runs to 15 residues. This CDR3 is CASSLPPTGGTEAFF. CDR3 sequence (DNA): TGTGCCAGCAGCCTCCCCCCGACAGGGGGCACTGAAGCTTTCTTT.

This rearrangement joins TRBV19 to TRBJ1-2; the match to TRBD1 covers 9 bases. This CDR3 is 14 amino acids long. The V and J ends lost 11 bases and 2 bases, in that order; junction bases with no gene match: 9. Per germline, CDR1 LNHDA and CDR2 SQIVND (reference sequence). This chain's CDR3 is CASEGQGRNYGYTF. CDR3 coding DNA: TGTGCCTCCGAAGGACAGGGGCGAAACTATGGCTACACCTTC. Complete variable domain (other parts from reference TRBV19 and TRBJ1-2): DGGITQSPKYLFRKEGQNVTLSCEQNLNHDAMYWYRQDPGQGLRLIYYSQIVNDFQKGDIAEGYSVSREKKESFPLTVTSAQKNPTAFYLCASEGQGRNYGYTFGSGTRLTVV.

The chain is built from TRBV5-1 and TRBJ2-5; no reliable D call. There are 15 residues in the CDR3. The germline CDR1 and CDR2 sequences are SGHRS and YFSETQ. V lost 4 bases to trimming and J lost 1 base, with 14 bases between them. CDR3: CASSPQSSPQETQYF. The CDR3 DNA sequence: TGCGCCAGCAGCCCGCAGTCGTCGCCCCAAGAGACCCAGTACTTC.

The V gene is TRBV7-9, the J gene TRBJ2-7; 9 bases are a match to TRBD1. This CDR3 region has 15 residues. V shed 5 bases and J 3 bases; nucleotides not matched to a gene: 8. Germline-derived CDR1 and CDR2 are SEHNR and FQNEAQ (reference sequence). The DNA for the CDR3 is TGTGCCAGCAGCCCCCCCGGGACAGGGTTCTACGAGCAGTACTTC. As protein: CASSPPGTGFYEQYF.

This clone was counted a single time. V usage is TRBV7-2 and J usage is TRBJ2-3; D is tentatively TRBD1 or TRBD2 (6 bases each). This CDR3 is 13 amino acids long. Germline V gene lookup returns CDR1 SGHTA and CDR2 FQGNSA. The ends were cut back, 0 bases at V and 12 bases at J, with 13 bases in the middle. The CDR3 loop reads CASSLASGALQYF. CDR3 bases: TGTGCCAGCAGCTTAGCGTCGGGGGCCCTTCAGTATTTT.

This clone showed up just once. The V and J genes are TRBV2 and TRBJ2-1, with 8 bases lining up with TRBD2. The germline gives CDR1 SNHLY, CDR2 FYNNEI. The CDR3 extends over 14 amino acids. Trimming took 3 bases from V and 3 from J; bases not matched to a gene: 1. The CDR3 spells CASSETSVYNEQFF. CDR3 DNA sequence: TGTGCCAGCAGTGAGACTAGCGTCTACAATGAGCAGTTCTTC.

The rearrangement links TRBV6-5 to TRBJ2-2; D might be TRBD1 or TRBD2, each matching 5 bases. Trimming removed 5 bases at V and 6 bases at J, with 13 bases between. The CDR3 consists of 14 residues. CDR1 MNHEY and CDR2 SVGAGI come from the germline V gene. The CDR3 sequence: CASSPMGESGELFF. CDR3 coding DNA: TGTGCCAGCAGTCCCATGGGGGAATCCGGGGAGCTGTTTTTT.

This clone was seen once. This chain links TRBV19 with TRBJ1-5; D unclear. Germline CDR1 LNHDA, CDR2 SQIVND (reference sequence). The CDR3 has 16 amino acids. Trimming removed 3 bases from V and 6 bases from J, with 18 bases in between. CDR3 in DNA: TGTGCCAGTAGTATGAAGGGCCGTTTCGTGGGTCAGCCCCAGCATTTT. Its protein is CASSMKGRFVGQPQHF.

The J gene is TRBJ2-7, the V gene TRBV5-6; 9 bases match TRBD1. This CDR3 is 16 amino acids long. V trimming: 4 bases; J trimming: 0 bases; junction bases outside the gene matches: 8. From germline, CDR1 is SGHDT and CDR2 YYEEEE. The CDR3 protein is CASSQGTGSRSYEQYF. The CDR3 region has the DNA TGTGCCAGCAGCCAAGGGACAGGGTCCCGCTCCTACGAGCAGTACTTC.

This clone was observed a single time. The V and J genes are TRBV5-4 and TRBJ2-3; D is undetermined. V lost 3 bases to trimming and J lost 2 bases, with 10 bases between them. Germline CDR1 and CDR2: SGHNT and YYREEE (reference sequence). CDR3 length: 14 amino acids. The CDR3 protein is CASSSKRVTDTQYF. CDR3 bases: TGTGCCAGCAGCTCAAAAAGGGTCACAGATACGCAGTATTTT.

This clone was found a few times. This sequence joins TRBV7-9 and TRBJ1-1; 7 bases are a match to TRBD1. The CDR3 length is 12 residues. J gave up 7 bases and V 5 bases, and 4 bases lay outside the gene matches. Germline loops: CDR1 SEHNR, CDR2 FQNEAQ (reference sequence). CDR3 region: CASSRQGLEAFF. CDR3 bases: TGTGCCAGCAGCCGACAGGGACTTGAAGCTTTCTTT.

The chain carries TRBV7-9 and TRBJ1-1, with D possibly TRBD1 on 6 matching bases. This CDR3 has 13 residues. V was trimmed by 6 bases and J by 4 bases, leaving 12 bases between them. Germline CDR1 SEHNR, CDR2 FQNEAQ (reference sequence). CDR3 protein: CASSLQGGTEAFF. The CDR3 nucleotides are TGTGCCAGCAGTTTACAGGGCGGCACTGAAGCTTTCTTT. The whole variable domain, filled in from reference TRBV7-9 and TRBJ1-1, reads DTGVSQNPRHKITKRGQNVTFRCDPISEHNRLYWYRQTLGQGPEFLTYFQNEAQLEKSRLLSDRFSAERPKGSFSTLEIQRTEQGDSAMYLCASSLQGGTEAFFGQGTRLTVV.

This chain links TRBV19 with TRBJ2-7; D tentatively reads TRBD1 or TRBD2 (5 bases each). The V and J ends lost 4 bases and 8 bases respectively, with 15 bases between them. Per germline, CDR1 LNHDA and CDR2 SQIVND (reference sequence). The CDR3 runs to 13 residues. The CDR3: CASSTVGDGKQYF. The CDR3 coding sequence is TGTGCCAGTAGTACAGTTGGGGACGGGAAGCAGTACTTC.

The J gene is TRBJ2-5, the V gene TRBV2; no definite D call. Trimming cost V 2 bases and J 5 bases, with 12 bases left between them. The CDR3 spans 14 residues. Germline V lookup: CDR1 SNHLY, CDR2 FYNNEI. CDR3 coding DNA: TGTGCCAGCAGTGAAAGTGGGATGAGGGAGACCCAGTACTTC. Its translation: CASSESGMRETQYF.

This clone showed up just once. V is TRBV6-5 and J is TRBJ2-7; 9 nucleotides line up with TRBD2. The germline gives CDR1 MNHEY, CDR2 SVGAGI. After removal of 6 bases from V and 0 bases from J, the junction contained 6 bases not matched to a gene. The CDR3 contains 15 residues. The CDR3 region is CASSRTSVSSYEQYF. CDR3 bases: TGTGCCAGCAGCCGGACTAGCGTTAGCTCCTACGAGCAGTACTTC.

This rearrangement joins TRBV28 to TRBJ2-5, with D perhaps given as TRBD1 or TRBD2 (5 bases each). V was trimmed by 4 bases and J by 6 bases, leaving 12 bases between them. The CDR3 is 13 residues long. Germline-derived CDR1 and CDR2 are MDHEN and SYDVKM. The CDR3 nucleotides read TGTGCCAGCAGTTCCGGGACCCAGAAGACCCAGTACTTC. Protein sequence: CASSSGTQKTQYF.

This sequence joins TRBV10-3 and TRBJ2-5, with TRBD2 matching 7 bases. Germline values: CDR1 ENHRY, CDR2 SYGVKD. There are 15 residues in the CDR3. V lost 6 bases to trimming and J lost 2 bases; unmatched junction nucleotides: 9. The CDR3 bases are TGTGCCATCAGCGTAATAGCGGGCAATCAAGAGACCCAGTACTTC. This gives the protein CAISVIAGNQETQYF.

This clone was observed a few times. The chain uses TRBV2 and TRBJ2-7; weak D call: TRBD2 (7 bases). CDR3 length: 12 residues. V lost 10 bases and J lost 5, with 15 bases in between. Germline V gives CDR1 SNHLY, CDR2 FYNNEI. This CDR3 is CAIPKGGDEQYF. The CDR3 DNA reads as TGTGCCATCCCGAAGGGGGGGGACGAGCAGTACTTC.

The J gene is TRBJ1-4, the V gene TRBV5-1; D is possibly TRBD1 (5 bases). The CDR3 loop spans 15 amino acids. V lost 1 base, J lost 8 bases, and 15 bases lay in between. From germline, CDR1 is SGHRS and CDR2 YFSETQ. CDR3 DNA: TGCGCCAGCAGCTTGATGGGGCTTGTTGAGGAAAAACTGTTTTTT. This encodes CASSLMGLVEEKLFF. Variable domain in full (rest from reference TRBV5-1 and TRBJ1-4): KAGVTQTPRYLIKTRGQQVTLSCSPISGHRSVSWYQQTPGQGLQFLFEYFSETQRNKGNFPGRFSGRQFSNSRSEMNVSTLELGDSALYLCASSLMGLVEEKLFFGSGTQLSVL.

The gene calls are TRBV27 and TRBJ1-4; maybe TRBD1 (5 bases). The CDR3 is 11 amino acids. Germline V lookup: CDR1 MNHEY, CDR2 SMNVEV (reference sequence). Trimming pared 6 bases from V and 10 bases from J, leaving 9 bases between. The CDR3 region is CASSWGGKLFF. The CDR3 DNA is TGTGCCAGCAGCTGGGGGGGAAAACTGTTTTTT.

By frequency in the sample, this clone is medium-sized. The chain recombines TRBV4-1 with TRBJ2-1; D gene unclear. Germline lookup yields CDR1 MGHRA and CDR2 YSYEKL. The CDR3 length is 12 residues. V was pared by 1 base and J by 7 bases, with 5 bases between. The DNA of the CDR3 is TGCGCCAGCAGCCAAGCGGAGAATGAGCAGTTCTTC. It yields the protein CASSQAENEQFF.